The clone carrying this TCR beta chain was recorded many times. Its antigen is currently unknown. The CDR3 is made up of 11 amino acids. Germline assignment: CDR1 MNHEY and CDR2 SMNVEV (reference sequence). With 4 bases clipped from V and 9 bases from J, the junction kept 0 bases outside the gene matches. This entry comes from a study of T cells after yellow fever vaccination. Study-level background: Fractions containing few cells were prepared with SMART-Seq v4 Ultra Low Input. General study points: Clonotype sharing between CD4 and CD8 compartments was small.

Making TCR cDNA involved 5'RACE template switching, which added UMIs and a universal primer site. MiXCR was run by TCRdb on the 5' RACE reads, yielding one entry per CDR3 protein. Of tens of thousands of distinct CDR3 sequences listed, 7.5% to 8% are singletons. The TCR sequence derives from a man aged 30 to 45 who received the YFV17D yellow fever vaccine. The chain is built from TRBV27 and TRBJ2-1; 7 bases match TRBD2. The specimen was CD8+ T cells sorted from PBMCs, collected on the day of the yellow fever booster vaccination. CDR3 loop: CASSSGGEQFF. CDR3 coding DNA: TGTGCCAGCAGTTCGGGGGGTGAGCAGTTCTTC.